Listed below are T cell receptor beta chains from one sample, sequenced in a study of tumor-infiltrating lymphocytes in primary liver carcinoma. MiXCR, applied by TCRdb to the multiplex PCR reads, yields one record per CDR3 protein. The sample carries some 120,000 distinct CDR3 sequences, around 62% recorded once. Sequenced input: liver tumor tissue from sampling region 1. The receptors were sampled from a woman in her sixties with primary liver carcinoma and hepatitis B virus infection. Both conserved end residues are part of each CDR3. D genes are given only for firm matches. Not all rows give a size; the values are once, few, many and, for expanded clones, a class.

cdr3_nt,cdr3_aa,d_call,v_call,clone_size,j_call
TGTGTCATCAGAACCGGGACAAACTCTGGAAATACCATATATTTT,CVIRTGTNSGNTIYF,.,TRBV10-3,.,TRBJ1-3
TGCAGCGTTTCCGGGCAGATAGCGGGAGGCACCGGGGAGCTGTTTTTT,CSVSGQIAGGTGELFF,TRBD2,TRBV29-1,many,TRBJ2-2
TGTGCCAGCAGTGAACTGTTACTGAGGGGGGAGCTGTTTTTT,CASSELLLRGELFF,.,TRBV6-1,.,TRBJ2-2
TGTGCAAGCAGCCCCCGCCCGGGGGCCGGGGACCTGTTTTTT,CASSPRPGAGDLFF,.,TRBV11-2,.,TRBJ2-2
TGTGCCAGCCGAGCTAGCGGGAGCTATGAGCAGTTCTTC,CASRASGSYEQFF,TRBD2,TRBV4-2,.,TRBJ2-1
TGTGCCAGCAGCTATAATCGGGGAACCTACGAGCAGTACTTC,CASSYNRGTYEQYF,.,TRBV11-2,.,TRBJ2-7
TGCGCCAGCACCCGTCGACTGTTACCTAGCACGGATACGCAGTATTTT,CASTRRLLPSTDTQYF,.,TRBV10-2,.,TRBJ2-3
TGTGCCAGCAGTTACGGGGGGGCGCTGAACACTGAGGTTTTCTTT,CASSYGGALNTEVFF,.,TRBV6-5,.,TRBJ1-1
TGTGCCAGCAGACCCGGGACCCTGGGGGAGCGCTACGAGCAGTACTTC,CASRPGTLGERYEQYF,.,TRBV28,.,TRBJ2-7
TGTGCCGGCAGCTTAGATGGCTGGGTGCGCGACATTCAGTACTTC,CAGSLDGWVRDIQYF,.,TRBV11-2,.,TRBJ2-4
TGTGCCAGCAATTCGACAGGTCCTAGCGGGGAGCTGTTTTTT,CASNSTGPSGELFF,.,TRBV12-3/TRBV12-4,.,TRBJ2-2
TGTGCCAGCAGCTTCCCTCGGGGGACACCTGGTTACGAGCAGTACTTC,CASSFPRGTPGYEQYF,.,TRBV7-9,.,TRBJ2-7
TGTGACAGCAGTGACGGGACAGGGGGCACAGATACGCAGTATTTT,CDSSDGTGGTDTQYF,TRBD1,TRBV6-4,.,TRBJ2-3
TGTGCCAGTAGTCCAGAAGGGACTAGTCTTAGGACCGGGGAGCTGTTTTTT,CASSPEGTSLRTGELFF,TRBD2,TRBV19,many,TRBJ2-2
TGTGTCAGCAGCCCCCCCCCAGGGATCGAGCAGTACTTC,CVSSPPPGIEQYF,.,TRBV7-9,.,TRBJ2-7
TGTACCAGCAGCTTGCGGGAAGGGGGCGCAGATACGCAGTATTTT,CTSSLREGGADTQYF,.,TRBV11-2,.,TRBJ2-3
TGCAGCGTTAGACAGCTGAACACTGAAGCTTTCTTT,CSVRQLNTEAFF,.,TRBV29-1,many,TRBJ1-1
TGCAGCGTTGAAGATCAGGGGCGGAGGACCAACAATGAGCAGTTCTTC,CSVEDQGRRTNNEQFF,.,TRBV29-1,many,TRBJ2-1
TGTGCCAGCAGCGTAGCGACAGGTGGCTACAATGAGCAGTTCTTC,CASSVATGGYNEQFF,.,TRBV11-3,.,TRBJ2-1
TGCGCCAGCAGCCCAATTCCCGGGACTAGCTTCGAGAGCCCCTACAATGAGCAGCTCTTC,CASSPIPGTSFESPYNEQLF,TRBD2,TRBV4-1,.,TRBJ2-1
TGTGCCAGCAGCTTTCGGGGTGTGCGCGGGGCCAACGTCCTGACTTTC,CASSFRGVRGANVLTF,.,TRBV7-9,.,TRBJ2-6
TGTGCCAGCAGCCCCATAGCGGGAGGCTACAATGAGCAGTTCTTC,CASSPIAGGYNEQFF,TRBD2,TRBV5-6,.,TRBJ2-1
TGTGCCAGCAGCCCTCGGACAGCAGGACTACGCGAGCAGTACTTC,CASSPRTAGLREQYF,.,TRBV11-1,large,TRBJ2-7
TGTGCCAGCAACCGACCCGGCGTGACAGACTATGGCTACACCTTC,CASNRPGVTDYGYTF,.,TRBV5-4,.,TRBJ1-2
TGTGCCAGCAGCTCCCCTGTGGAGGCTCAGTTCTTC,CASSSPVEAQFF,.,TRBV11-2,.,TRBJ2-1
TGTGCCAGCAGTCCTCCGAGAGGTTCTAGCACAGATACGCAGTATTTT,CASSPPRGSSTDTQYF,.,TRBV12-3/TRBV12-4,many,TRBJ2-3
TGTGCCAGCAGCCCCCCCTTCGGACAGCGAGCTAACTATGGCTACACCTTC,CASSPPFGQRANYGYTF,.,TRBV14,few,TRBJ1-2
TGTGCCAGCAGCTCCCCACGGTGGGACTCGGGCACCCCCGGGAAACTGTTTTTT,CASSSPRWDSGTPGKLFF,.,TRBV11-3,.,TRBJ2-2
TGTGCCGGCAGCTTAAGGGCGGGATTAGGGACCGCTGGAAACACCATATATTTT,CAGSLRAGLGTAGNTIYF,.,TRBV11-2,.,TRBJ1-3
TGTGCCAGCAGCACGGCCGGGACTTCGAGCTCCTACAATGAGCAGTTCTTC,CASSTAGTSSSYNEQFF,.,TRBV5-6,many,TRBJ2-1
TGCAGCGTTGAAGGTGGGGCGGGAGTGGATGAGCAGTTCTTC,CSVEGGAGVDEQFF,TRBD2,TRBV29-1,many,TRBJ2-1
TGTGCCATCAGTTCCCACGGACTAAATCGCTCCCTGTTCTTC,CAISSHGLNRSLFF,.,TRBV6-5,.,TRBJ2-1
TGTCCCATCAGGGACAGGGACGACACCGGGAAGCTGTTTTTT,CPIRDRDDTGKLFF,TRBD1,TRBV10-3,.,TRBJ2-2
TGTGCCGGCGGGCGGGGCACAGATACGCAGTATTTT,CAGGRGTDTQYF,.,TRBV11-2,.,TRBJ2-3
TGTGCCACCGCGCTGACGAACACCGGGGAGCTGTTTTTT,CATALTNTGELFF,.,TRBV28,few,TRBJ2-2
TGTGCCAGCAGCCGGGAACTAGTTCTCCAAGAGACCCAGTACTTC,CASSRELVLQETQYF,.,TRBV11-2,.,TRBJ2-5
TGTGCCAGCAGTTACTTACGGACGGATAGCAATCAGCCCCAGCATTTT,CASSYLRTDSNQPQHF,.,TRBV6-5,.,TRBJ1-5
TGTGCCAGCATCCAATCGTGGGCGGGTTTAATCGTGAACACTGAAGCTTTCTTT,CASIQSWAGLIVNTEAFF,.,TRBV11-3,.,TRBJ1-1
TGTGCCGGTAGCTTTGCCAGGGGAGGATGCGAACAGTACTTC,CAGSFARGGCEQYF,.,TRBV11-3,.,TRBJ2-7
TGCAGCGTTGACTTAGATCTCCCCTACAATGAGCAGTTCTTC,CSVDLDLPYNEQFF,.,TRBV29-1,many,TRBJ2-1
TGTGCCAGCAGCCAGATACAAGGGGTTGCGCAGTACTTC,CASSQIQGVAQYF,.,TRBV12-3/TRBV12-4,.,TRBJ2-7
TGTGCCTGGAGTGGGGGCAGCACCAAGAGACCCCAGTACTTC,CAWSGGSTKRPQYF,.,TRBV30,.,TRBJ2-5
TGCAGCGTCGTTGACGTCCTAGTTACGGGAGAGACCCAGTACTTC,CSVVDVLVTGETQYF,.,TRBV29-1,many,TRBJ2-5
TGTGACACCAGACAGAGTTACGAGCAGTACTTC,CDTRQSYEQYF,.,TRBV11-3,once,TRBJ2-7
TGTGCCAGCGGGTTGGGATTAGGACAGTTCTATGGCTACACCTTC,CASGLGLGQFYGYTF,.,TRBV13,few,TRBJ1-2
TGTGCCTCCTCCCCCCCACTACTAGCGGGAGTCATTGGCGAGCAGTACTTC,CASSPPLLAGVIGEQYF,TRBD2,TRBV6-2/TRBV6-3,.,TRBJ2-7
TGTGCCATCAGTGAGTCGACGCAGGCTTACGAGCAGTACTTC,CAISESTQAYEQYF,.,TRBV10-3,many,TRBJ2-7
TGTGCCAGCAGTTACACGAACACCGGGGAGCTGTTTTTT,CASSYTNTGELFF,.,TRBV6-5,many,TRBJ2-2
TGTGCCAGCAGTGAGCCGACCGTGTTCGGCGCCTCCTACAATGAGCAGTTCTTC,CASSEPTVFGASYNEQFF,.,TRBV25-1,.,TRBJ2-1
TGTGCCAGCAACAAAAGGCCGGACAAACTAGAGACCCAGTACTTC,CASNKRPDKLETQYF,.,TRBV11-2,.,TRBJ2-5
TGTGACAGCAACTTAGAAAAAGGGCCCGCGCCCTACGAGCAGTACTTC,CDSNLEKGPAPYEQYF,.,TRBV11-3,once,TRBJ2-7
TGTGCCAACAGCCCATTGTCGAATATTGGTGGCTACACCTTC,CANSPLSNIGGYTF,.,TRBV11-3,.,TRBJ1-2
TGCGGCGTGAGGAGTAGCTCCTACGAGCAGTACTTC,CGVRSSSYEQYF,.,TRBV29-1,.,TRBJ2-7